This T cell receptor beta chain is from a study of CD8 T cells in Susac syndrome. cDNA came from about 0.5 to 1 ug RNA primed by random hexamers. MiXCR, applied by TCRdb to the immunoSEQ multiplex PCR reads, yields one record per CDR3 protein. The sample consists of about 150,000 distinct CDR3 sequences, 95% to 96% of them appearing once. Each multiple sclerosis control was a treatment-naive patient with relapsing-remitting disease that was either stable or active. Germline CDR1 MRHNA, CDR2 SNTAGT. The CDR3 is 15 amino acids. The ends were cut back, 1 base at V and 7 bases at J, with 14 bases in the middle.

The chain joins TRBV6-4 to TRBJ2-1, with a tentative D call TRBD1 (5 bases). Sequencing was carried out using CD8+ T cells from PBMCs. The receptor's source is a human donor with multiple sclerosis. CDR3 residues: CASSDYPDKRNEQFF. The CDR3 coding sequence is TGTGCCAGCAGTGACTATCCGGACAAACGAAATGAGCAGTTCTTC.